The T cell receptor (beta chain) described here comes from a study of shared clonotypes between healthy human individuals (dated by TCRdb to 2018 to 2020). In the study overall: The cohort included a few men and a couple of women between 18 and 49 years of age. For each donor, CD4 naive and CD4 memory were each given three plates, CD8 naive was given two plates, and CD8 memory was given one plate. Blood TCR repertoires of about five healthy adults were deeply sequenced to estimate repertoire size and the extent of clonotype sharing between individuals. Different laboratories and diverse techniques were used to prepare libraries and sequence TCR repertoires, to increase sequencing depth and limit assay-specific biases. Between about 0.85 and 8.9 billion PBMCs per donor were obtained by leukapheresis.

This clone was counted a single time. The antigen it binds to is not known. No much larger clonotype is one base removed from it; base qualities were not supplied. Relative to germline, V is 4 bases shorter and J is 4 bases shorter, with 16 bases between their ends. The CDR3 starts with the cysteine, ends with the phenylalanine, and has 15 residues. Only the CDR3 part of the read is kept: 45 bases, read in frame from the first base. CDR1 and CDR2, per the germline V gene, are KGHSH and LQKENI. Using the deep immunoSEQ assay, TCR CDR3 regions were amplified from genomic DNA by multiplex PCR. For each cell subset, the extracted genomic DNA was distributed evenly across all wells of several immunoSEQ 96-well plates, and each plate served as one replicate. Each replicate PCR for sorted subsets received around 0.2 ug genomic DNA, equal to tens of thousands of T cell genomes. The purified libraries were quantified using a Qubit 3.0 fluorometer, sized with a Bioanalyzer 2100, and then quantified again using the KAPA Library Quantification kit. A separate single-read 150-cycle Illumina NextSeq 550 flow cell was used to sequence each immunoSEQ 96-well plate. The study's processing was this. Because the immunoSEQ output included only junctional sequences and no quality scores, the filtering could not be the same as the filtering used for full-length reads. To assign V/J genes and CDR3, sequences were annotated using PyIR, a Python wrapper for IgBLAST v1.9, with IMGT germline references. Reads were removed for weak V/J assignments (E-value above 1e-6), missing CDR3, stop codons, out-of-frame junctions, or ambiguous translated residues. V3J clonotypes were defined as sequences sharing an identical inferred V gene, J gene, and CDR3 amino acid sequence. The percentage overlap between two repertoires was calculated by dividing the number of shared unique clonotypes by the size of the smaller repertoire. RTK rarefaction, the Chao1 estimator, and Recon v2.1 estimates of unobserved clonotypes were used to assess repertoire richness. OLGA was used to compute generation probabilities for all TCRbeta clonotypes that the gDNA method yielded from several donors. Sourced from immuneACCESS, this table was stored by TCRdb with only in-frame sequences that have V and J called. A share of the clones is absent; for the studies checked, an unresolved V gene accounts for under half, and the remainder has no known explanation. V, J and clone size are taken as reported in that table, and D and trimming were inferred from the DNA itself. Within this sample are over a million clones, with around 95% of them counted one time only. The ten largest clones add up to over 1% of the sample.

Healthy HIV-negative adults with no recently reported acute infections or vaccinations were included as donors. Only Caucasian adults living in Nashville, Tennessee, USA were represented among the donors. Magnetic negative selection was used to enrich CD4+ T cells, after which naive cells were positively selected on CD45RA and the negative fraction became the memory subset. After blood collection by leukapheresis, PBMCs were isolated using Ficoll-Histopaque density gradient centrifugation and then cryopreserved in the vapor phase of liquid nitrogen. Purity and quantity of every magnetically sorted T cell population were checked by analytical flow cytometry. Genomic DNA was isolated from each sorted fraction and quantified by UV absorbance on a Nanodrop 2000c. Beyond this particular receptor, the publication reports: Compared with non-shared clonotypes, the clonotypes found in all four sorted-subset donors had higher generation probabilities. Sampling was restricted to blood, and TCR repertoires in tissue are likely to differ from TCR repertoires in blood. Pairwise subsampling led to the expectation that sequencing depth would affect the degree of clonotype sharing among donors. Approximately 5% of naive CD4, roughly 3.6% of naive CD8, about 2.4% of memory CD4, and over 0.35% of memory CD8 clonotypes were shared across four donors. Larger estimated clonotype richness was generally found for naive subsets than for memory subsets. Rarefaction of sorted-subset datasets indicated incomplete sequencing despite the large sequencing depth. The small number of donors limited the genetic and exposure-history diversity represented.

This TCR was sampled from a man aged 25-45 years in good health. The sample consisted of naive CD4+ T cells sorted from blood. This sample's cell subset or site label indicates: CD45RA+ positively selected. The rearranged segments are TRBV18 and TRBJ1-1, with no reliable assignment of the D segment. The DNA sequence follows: TGTGCCAGCTCACGTGTGGGCCAGAGGCCCACTGAAGCTTTCTTT. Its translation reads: CASSRVGQRPTEAFF.